This T cell receptor (beta chain) derives from a study of blood T cell repertoires in COVID-19. Study-level information: Sites in the United States, Italy and Spain provided acute and convalescent COVID-19 samples. T cells, B-cell-depleted T cells, or PBMCs supplied cDNA or gDNA.

Original processing methods: Amplified reference gene primers provided the basis for estimating nucleated cell counts. This table comes from immunoSEQ multiplex PCR, and its TCRdb copy is limited to in-frame clones, with some not included. V and J calls and clone size follow that table, whereas D and trimming were derived from the DNA. This table holds about 160,000 clones, roughly 84% found once. This CDR3 spans 13 amino acids. V lost 3 bases to trimming and J lost 4 bases, with 4 bases between them. Germline V gene lookup returns CDR1 SGHAT and CDR2 FQNNGV. This sequence was found in a woman older than 75 with active or convalescent COVID-19. The chain combines TRBV11-2 with TRBJ2-6; D gene ambiguous. Sequenced: peripheral blood. Written as DNA, the CDR3 is TGTGCCAGCAGCTTTGCGGGGGCCAACGTCCTGACTTTC. Translation gives CASSFAGANVLTF.